The rows below give T cell receptor beta chains drawn from one sample of a study of somatic mutations in cytotoxic T cells in rheumatoid arthritis. Assay used: immunoSEQ multiplex PCR; TCRdb lists only in-frame clones, some missing. The profile shows tens of thousands of clones, around 87% of them singletons. Material for sequencing was CD8+ T cells sorted from blood. The receptors shown here come from an adult with rheumatoid arthritis. Each CDR3 is given with its conserved first and last residue.

J gene	V gene	CDR3 protein
TRBJ2-4	TRBV27	CASSLGQKNIQYF
TRBJ2-3	TRBV5-6	CASSLRLAGLTDTQYF
TRBJ1-6	TRBV28	CASSPSEGRNSPLHF
TRBJ2-5	TRBV29-1	CSVETPIGAVQETQYF
TRBJ2-1	TRBV5-1	CASRSLDEQFF
TRBJ1-5	TRBV7-9	CASSQAGGREPQHF
TRBJ1-1	TRBV7-9	CASSLAPGGSTEAFF
TRBJ2-7	TRBV2	CASSEVSGNEQYF
TRBJ2-7	TRBV6-5	CASSPGLTYEQYF
TRBJ2-2	TRBV7-9	CASSGPRQGRNPTGELFF
TRBJ1-5	TRBV15	CATSTDRGHVQPQHF
TRBJ2-5	TRBV10-1	CASSPGWGEAAQETQYF
TRBJ2-1	TRBV11-1	CASSLNSMLSSLGYNEQFF
TRBJ1-2	TRBV10-2	CASSESKDYGYTF
TRBJ1-2	TRBV19	CASGSNYGYTF
TRBJ2-3	TRBV11-1	CASRSDREETDTQYF
TRBJ2-5	TRBV19	CASREGAKETQYF
TRBJ2-7	TRBV29-1	CSVEEGETYEQYF
TRBJ2-1	TRBV20-1	CSARRASEQFF
TRBJ2-7	TRBV5-1	CASRLDRAYEQYF
TRBJ2-1	TRBV28	CASSYPGSPLSYNEQFF
TRBJ2-2	TRBV9	CASSVAGTGELFF
TRBJ2-1	TRBV11-2	CASSLGTLPLADNEQFF
TRBJ1-2	TRBV6-6	CASSFAGPNYGYTF
TRBJ2-7	TRBV6-1	CASSDVTSGRQGYEQYF
TRBJ1-2	TRBV19	CASSIIGDYGYTF
TRBJ2-1	TRBV25-1	CASSDGLRGVDEQFF
TRBJ2-3	TRBV6-5	CASSYSGDTQYF
TRBJ2-1	TRBV5-1	CASSLAGLSSYNEQFF
TRBJ1-6	TRBV7-6	CASSFGQGNSPLHF